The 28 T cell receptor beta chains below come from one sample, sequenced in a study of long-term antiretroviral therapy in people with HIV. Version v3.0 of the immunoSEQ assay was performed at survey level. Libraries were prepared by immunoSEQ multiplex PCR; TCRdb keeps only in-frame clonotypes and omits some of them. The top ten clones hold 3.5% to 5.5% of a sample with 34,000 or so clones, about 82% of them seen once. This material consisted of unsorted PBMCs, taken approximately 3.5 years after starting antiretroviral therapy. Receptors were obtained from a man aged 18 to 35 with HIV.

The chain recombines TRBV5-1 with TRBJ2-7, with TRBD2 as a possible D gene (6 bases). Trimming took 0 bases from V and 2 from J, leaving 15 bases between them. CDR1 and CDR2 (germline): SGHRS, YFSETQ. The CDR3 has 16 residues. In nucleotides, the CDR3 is TGCGCCAGCAGCTTGGAGGGGACTGCCGTTCCCTACGAGCAGTACTTC. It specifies CASSLEGTAVPYEQYF.

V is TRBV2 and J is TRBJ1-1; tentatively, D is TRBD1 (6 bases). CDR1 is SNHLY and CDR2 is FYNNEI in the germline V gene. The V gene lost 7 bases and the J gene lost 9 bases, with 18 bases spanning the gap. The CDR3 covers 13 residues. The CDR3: CASTSNGQPKAFF. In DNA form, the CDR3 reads TGTGCCAGCACCTCCAACGGACAGCCAAAAGCTTTCTTT.

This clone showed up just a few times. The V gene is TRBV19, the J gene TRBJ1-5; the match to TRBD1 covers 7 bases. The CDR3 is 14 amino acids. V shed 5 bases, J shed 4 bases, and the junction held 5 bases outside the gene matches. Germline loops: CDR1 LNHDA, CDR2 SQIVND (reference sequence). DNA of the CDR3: TGTGCCAGTAGTCCCGTGACAGGGAATCAGCCCCAGCATTTT. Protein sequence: CASSPVTGNQPQHF.

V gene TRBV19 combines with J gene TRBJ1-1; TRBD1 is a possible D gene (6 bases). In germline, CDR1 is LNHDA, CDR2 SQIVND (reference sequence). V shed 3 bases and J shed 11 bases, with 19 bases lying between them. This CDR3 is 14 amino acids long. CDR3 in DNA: TGTGCCAGTAGTATTATCACAGGGAGAGAGTATGCTTTCTTT. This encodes CASSIITGREYAFF. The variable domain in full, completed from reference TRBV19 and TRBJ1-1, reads DGGITQSPKYLFRKEGQNVTLSCEQNLNHDAMYWYRQDPGQGLRLIYYSQIVNDFQKGDIAEGYSVSREKKESFPLTVTSAQKNPTAFYLCASSIITGREYAFFGQGTRLTVV.

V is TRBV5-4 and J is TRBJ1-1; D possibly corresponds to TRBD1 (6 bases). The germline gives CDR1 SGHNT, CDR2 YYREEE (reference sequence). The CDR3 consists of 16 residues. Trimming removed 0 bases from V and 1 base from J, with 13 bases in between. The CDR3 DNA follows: TGTGCCAGCAGCTTGGAGGGGGGAGGGACGAACACTGAAGCTTTCTTT. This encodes CASSLEGGGTNTEAFF.

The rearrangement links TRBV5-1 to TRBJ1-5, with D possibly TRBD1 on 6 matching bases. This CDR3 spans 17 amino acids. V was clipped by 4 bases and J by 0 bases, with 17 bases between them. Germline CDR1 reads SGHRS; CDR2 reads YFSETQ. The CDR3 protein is CASSLGNRVDSNQPQHF. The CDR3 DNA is TGCGCCAGCAGCCTGGGTAACAGGGTCGATAGCAATCAGCCCCAGCATTTT.

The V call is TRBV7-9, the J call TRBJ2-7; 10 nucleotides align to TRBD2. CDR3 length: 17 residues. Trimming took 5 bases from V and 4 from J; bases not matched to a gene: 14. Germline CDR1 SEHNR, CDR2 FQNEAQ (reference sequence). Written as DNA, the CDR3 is TGTGCCAGCAGCAACTACGGCGGGCTAGCGGGAGCATACGAGCAGTACTTC. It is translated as CASSNYGGLAGAYEQYF. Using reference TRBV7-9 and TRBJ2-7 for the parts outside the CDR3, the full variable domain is DTGVSQNPRHKITKRGQNVTFRCDPISEHNRLYWYRQTLGQGPEFLTYFQNEAQLEKSRLLSDRFSAERPKGSFSTLEIQRTEQGDSAMYLCASSNYGGLAGAYEQYFGPGTRLTVT.

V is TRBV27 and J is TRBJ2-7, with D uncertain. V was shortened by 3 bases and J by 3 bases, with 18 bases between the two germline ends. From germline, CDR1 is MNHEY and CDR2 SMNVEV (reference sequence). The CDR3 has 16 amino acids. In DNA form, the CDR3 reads TGTGCCAGCAGTTTGGCCGAAGGGCCCCTCTACTACGAGCAGTACTTC. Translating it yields CASSLAEGPLYYEQYF.

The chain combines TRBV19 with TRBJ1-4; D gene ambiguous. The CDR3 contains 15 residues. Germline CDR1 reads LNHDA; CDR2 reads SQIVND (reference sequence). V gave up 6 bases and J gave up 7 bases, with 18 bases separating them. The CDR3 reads CASRSVARNGEKLFF. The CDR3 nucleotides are TGTGCCAGTAGATCAGTGGCAAGAAATGGTGAAAAACTGTTTTTT.

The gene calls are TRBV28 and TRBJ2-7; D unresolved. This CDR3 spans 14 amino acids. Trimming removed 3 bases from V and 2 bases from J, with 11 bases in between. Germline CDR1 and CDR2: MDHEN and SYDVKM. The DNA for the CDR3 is TGTGCCAGCAGTTTTAACGGATTAACCTACGAGCAGTACTTC. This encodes CASSFNGLTYEQYF.

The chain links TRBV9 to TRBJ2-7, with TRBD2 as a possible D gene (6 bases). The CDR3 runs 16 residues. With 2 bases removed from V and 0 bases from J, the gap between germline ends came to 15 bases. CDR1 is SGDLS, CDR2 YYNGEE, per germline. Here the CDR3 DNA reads TGTGCCAGCAGCGTTTTGTCAGACGGGAGCTCCTACGAGCAGTACTTC. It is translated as CASSVLSDGSSYEQYF.

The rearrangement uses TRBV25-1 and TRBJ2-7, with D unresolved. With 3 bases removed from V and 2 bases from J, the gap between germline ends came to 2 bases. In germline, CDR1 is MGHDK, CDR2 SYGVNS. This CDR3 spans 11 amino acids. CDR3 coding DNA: TGTGCCAGCAGTGACGCCTACGAGCAGTACTTC. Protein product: CASSDAYEQYF.

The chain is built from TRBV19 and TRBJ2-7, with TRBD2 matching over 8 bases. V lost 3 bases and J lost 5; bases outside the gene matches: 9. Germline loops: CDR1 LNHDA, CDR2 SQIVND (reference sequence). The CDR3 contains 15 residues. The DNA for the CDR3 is TGTGCCAGTAGTATTACCGGGGGGGGGTTCGACGAGCAGTACTTC. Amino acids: CASSITGGGFDEQYF.

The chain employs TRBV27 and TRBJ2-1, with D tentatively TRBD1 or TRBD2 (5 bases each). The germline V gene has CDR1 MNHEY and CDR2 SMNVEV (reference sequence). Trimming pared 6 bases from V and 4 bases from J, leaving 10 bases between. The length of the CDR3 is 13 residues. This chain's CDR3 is CASSLGVYNEQFF. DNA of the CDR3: TGTGCCAGCAGCCTGGGGGTTTACAATGAGCAGTTCTTC.

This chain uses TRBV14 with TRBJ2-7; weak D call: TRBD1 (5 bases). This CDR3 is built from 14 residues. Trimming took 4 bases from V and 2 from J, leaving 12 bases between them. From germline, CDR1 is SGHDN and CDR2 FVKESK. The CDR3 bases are TGTGCCAGCAGCCCTTTCGACAGACCCTACGAGCAGTACTTC. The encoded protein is CASSPFDRPYEQYF.

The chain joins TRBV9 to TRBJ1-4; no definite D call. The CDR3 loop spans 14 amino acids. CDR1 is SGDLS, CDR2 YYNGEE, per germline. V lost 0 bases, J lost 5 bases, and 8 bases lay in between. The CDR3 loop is CASSVGFRNEKLFF. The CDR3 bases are TGTGCCAGCAGCGTAGGATTTCGGAATGAAAAACTGTTTTTT.

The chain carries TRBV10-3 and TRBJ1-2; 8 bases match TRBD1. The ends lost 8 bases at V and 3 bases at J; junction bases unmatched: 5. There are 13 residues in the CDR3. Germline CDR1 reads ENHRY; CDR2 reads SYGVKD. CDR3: CAILDRADYGYTF. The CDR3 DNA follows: TGTGCCATCCTGGACAGGGCGGACTATGGCTACACCTTC.

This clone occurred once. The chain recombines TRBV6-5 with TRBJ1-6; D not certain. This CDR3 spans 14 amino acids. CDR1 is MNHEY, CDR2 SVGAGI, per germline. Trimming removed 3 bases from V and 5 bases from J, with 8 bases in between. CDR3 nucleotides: TGTGCCAGCAGTTATTGGGAAGATAATTCACCCCTCCACTTT. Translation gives CASSYWEDNSPLHF.

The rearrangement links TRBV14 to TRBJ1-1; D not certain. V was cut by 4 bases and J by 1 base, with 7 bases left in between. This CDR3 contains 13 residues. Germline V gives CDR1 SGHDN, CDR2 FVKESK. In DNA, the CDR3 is TGTGCCAGCAGCCGATCCGGGAACACTGAAGCTTTCTTT. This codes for CASSRSGNTEAFF.

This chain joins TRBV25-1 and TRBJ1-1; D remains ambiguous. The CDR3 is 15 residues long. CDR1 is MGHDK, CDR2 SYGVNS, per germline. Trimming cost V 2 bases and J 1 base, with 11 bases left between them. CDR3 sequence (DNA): TGTGCCAGCAGTGAAGGAGGGTTGAGGAACACTGAAGCTTTCTTT. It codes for CASSEGGLRNTEAFF.

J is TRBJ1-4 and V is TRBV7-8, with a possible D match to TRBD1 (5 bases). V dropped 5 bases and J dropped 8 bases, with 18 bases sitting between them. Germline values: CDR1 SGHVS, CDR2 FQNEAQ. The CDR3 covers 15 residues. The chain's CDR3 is CASSLYGTRLEKLFF. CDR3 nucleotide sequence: TGTGCCAGCAGCCTCTATGGGACCAGGTTGGAAAAACTGTTTTTT.

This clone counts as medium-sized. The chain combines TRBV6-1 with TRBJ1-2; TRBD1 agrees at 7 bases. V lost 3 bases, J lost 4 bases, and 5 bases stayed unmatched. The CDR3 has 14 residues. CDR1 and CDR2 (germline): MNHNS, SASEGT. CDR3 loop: CASSDGQASYGYTF. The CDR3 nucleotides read TGTGCCAGCAGTGACGGACAGGCCTCCTATGGCTACACCTTC.

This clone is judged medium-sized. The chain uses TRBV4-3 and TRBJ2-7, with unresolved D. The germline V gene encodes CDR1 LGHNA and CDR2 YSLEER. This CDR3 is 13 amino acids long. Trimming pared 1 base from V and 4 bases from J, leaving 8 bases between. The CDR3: CASSQAPGYEQYF. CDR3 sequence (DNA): TGCGCCAGCAGCCAAGCGCCTGGGTACGAGCAGTACTTC.

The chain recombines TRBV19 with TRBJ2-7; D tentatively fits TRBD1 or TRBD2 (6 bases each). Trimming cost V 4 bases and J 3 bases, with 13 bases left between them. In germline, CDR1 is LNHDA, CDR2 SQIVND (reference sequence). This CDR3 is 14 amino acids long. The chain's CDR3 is CASSTRGSGYEQYF. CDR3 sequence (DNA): TGTGCCAGTAGTACCAGGGGTAGCGGCTACGAGCAGTACTTC. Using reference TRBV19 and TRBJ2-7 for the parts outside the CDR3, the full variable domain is DGGITQSPKYLFRKEGQNVTLSCEQNLNHDAMYWYRQDPGQGLRLIYYSQIVNDFQKGDIAEGYSVSREKKESFPLTVTSAQKNPTAFYLCASSTRGSGYEQYFGPGTRLTVT.

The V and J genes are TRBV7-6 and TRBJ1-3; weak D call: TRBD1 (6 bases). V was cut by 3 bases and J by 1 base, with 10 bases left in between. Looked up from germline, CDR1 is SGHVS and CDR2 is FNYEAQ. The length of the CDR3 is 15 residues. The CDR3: CASSFPGESGNTIYF. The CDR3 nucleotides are TGTGCCAGCAGCTTCCCAGGGGAGTCTGGAAACACCATATATTTT.

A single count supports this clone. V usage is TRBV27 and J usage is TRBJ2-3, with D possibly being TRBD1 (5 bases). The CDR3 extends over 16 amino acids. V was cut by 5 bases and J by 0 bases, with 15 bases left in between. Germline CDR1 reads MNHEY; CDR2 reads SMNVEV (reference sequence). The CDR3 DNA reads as TGTGCCAGCAGTCCAAGGGGCGGCAGAAGCACAGATACGCAGTATTTT. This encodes CASSPRGGRSTDTQYF.

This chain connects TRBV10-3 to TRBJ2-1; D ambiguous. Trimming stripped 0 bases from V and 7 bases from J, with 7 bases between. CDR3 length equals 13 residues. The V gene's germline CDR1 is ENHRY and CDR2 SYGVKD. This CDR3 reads CAISESGGNEQFF. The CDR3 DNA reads TGTGCCATCAGTGAGTCGGGCGGAAATGAGCAGTTCTTC.

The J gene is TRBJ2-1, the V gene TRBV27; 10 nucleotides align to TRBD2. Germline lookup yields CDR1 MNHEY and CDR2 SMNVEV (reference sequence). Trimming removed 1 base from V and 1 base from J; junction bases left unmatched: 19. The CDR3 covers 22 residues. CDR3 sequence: CASSLLLTAGGTWGYSYNEQFF. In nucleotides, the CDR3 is TGTGCCAGCAGTTTATTACTAACAGCGGGAGGGACCTGGGGGTATTCCTACAATGAGCAGTTCTTC.